The clone carrying this T cell receptor beta chain appeared many times. Amplification from RNA transcripts yielded the TCR beta CDR3 regions. HTBI primers were employed in first-round RT-PCR, then a second-round multiplex PCR followed. TCRdb reanalysed the multiplex PCR reads using MiXCR and keeps one entry per CDR3 protein. The sample lists roughly 300,000 distinct CDR3 sequences, roughly 15% occurring once. This specimen comes from a study of Graves' ophthalmopathy and Graves' hyperthyroidism. V shed 6 bases and J shed 0 bases, with 9 bases lying between them. The length of the CDR3 is 15 residues. The chain uses TRBV12-3 or TRBV12-4 and TRBJ2-6, with D uncertain. The clonotype was recovered from an adult man with Graves' ophthalmopathy. Sequenced material: peripheral blood. This CDR3 is CASRDTSSGANVLTF. CDR3 sequence (DNA): TGTGCCAGCAGAGACACGAGCTCTGGGGCCAACGTCCTGACTTTC.